Following are 32 T cell receptor beta chains from one sample sequenced in a study of PD-L1 blockade in urothelial cancer. Some clones are missing from TCRdb's copy, which holds only in-frame ones; the method was immunoSEQ multiplex PCR. The sample shows about 43,000 clones, around 84% of them seen only once. Documented time point: pretreatment peripheral blood. The sample in question was PBMCs, obtained around atezolizumab (anti-PD-L1) treatment. The receptors shown here come from a man between 60 and 70 years old with urothelial cancer.

The V call is TRBV28, the J call TRBJ1-2; weak D call: TRBD1 (5 bases). Trimming cost V 4 bases and J 5 bases, with 17 bases left between them. The CDR3 covers 15 residues. Germline loops: CDR1 MDHEN, CDR2 SYDVKM. The CDR3 DNA reads as TGTGCCAGCAGTTCCCCGGGACGGGGAGGGTATGGCTACACCTTC. This encodes CASSSPGRGGYGYTF.

The rearrangement uses TRBV29-1 and TRBJ2-1, with 10 bases identical to TRBD1. The V gene's germline CDR1 is SQVTM and CDR2 ANQGSEA. This CDR3 region has 12 residues. J lost 9 bases, V lost 5 bases, and 4 bases had no gene match. DNA for the CDR3: TGCAGCGTTCGACAGGGGGCCACTGAGCAGTTCTTC. The encoded protein is CSVRQGATEQFF.

The V call is TRBV6-5, the J call TRBJ2-7; a weak D match, TRBD1 (6 bases). The CDR3 runs 15 residues. The V end was cut by 1 base, the J end by 2 bases, with 12 bases between. Per germline, CDR1 MNHEY and CDR2 SVGAGI. The CDR3 DNA follows: TGTGCCAGCAGTTACTTAGGGGGAATCCCCTACGAGCAGTACTTC. It codes for CASSYLGGIPYEQYF.

The chain employs TRBV11-2 and TRBJ2-1, with TRBD2 matching 13 bases. V was pared by 4 bases and J by 8 bases, with 5 bases of the junction left unmatched. CDR1 is SGHAT and CDR2 is FQNNGV in the germline V gene. The CDR3 totals 15 residues. The CDR3 sequence: CASSSRTSGGDEQFF. The CDR3 DNA follows: TGTGCCAGCAGCTCCAGGACTAGCGGGGGCGATGAGCAGTTCTTC.

V and J are TRBV28 and TRBJ2-7; D possibly corresponds to TRBD1 (6 bases). The CDR3 has 12 amino acids. Germline V lookup: CDR1 MDHEN, CDR2 SYDVKM. Deletions cut 5 bases from V and 2 bases from J, with 7 bases between. Here the CDR3 reads CASSRGTYEQYF. CDR3 in DNA: TGTGCCAGCAGTAGGGGGACCTACGAGCAGTACTTC. Together with reference TRBV28 and TRBJ2-7, the CDR3 gives the full variable domain: DVKVTQSSRYLVKRTGEKVFLECVQDMDHENMFWYRQDPGLGLRLIYFSYDVKMKEKGDIPEGYSVSREKKERFSLILESASTNQTSMYLCASSRGTYEQYFGPGTRLTVT.

The chain combines TRBV5-6 with TRBJ1-2, with 11 positions matching TRBD1. The CDR3 covers 14 residues. The V and J ends lost 4 bases and 2 bases, in that order; junction bases with no gene match: 1. Germline V CDR1 and CDR2: SGHDT, YYEEEE. CDR3 sequence: CASSRDRGNYGYTF. CDR3 DNA: TGTGCCAGCAGCAGGGACAGGGGGAACTATGGCTACACCTTC. Based on the CDR3 plus reference TRBV5-6 and TRBJ1-2, the full variable domain is DAGVTQSPTHLIKTRGQQVTLRCSPKSGHDTVSWYQQALGQGPQFIFQYYEEEERQRGNFPDRFSGHQFPNYSSELNVNALLLGDSALYLCASSRDRGNYGYTFGSGTRLTVV.

This chain connects TRBV11-2 to TRBJ2-5; possibly TRBD2 for D (5 bases). Trimming left V 0 bases short and J 0 bases short, with 8 bases between. This CDR3 region has 15 residues. Germline V gives CDR1 SGHAT, CDR2 FQNNGV. The chain's CDR3 is CASSLDRGYQETQYF. Written as DNA, the CDR3 is TGTGCCAGCAGCTTAGATCGCGGGTACCAAGAGACCCAGTACTTC.

V is TRBV5-4 and J is TRBJ2-1; 7 bases line up with TRBD1. V was pared by 5 bases and J by 2 bases, with 7 bases of the junction left unmatched. This CDR3 spans 15 amino acids. The germline CDR1 and CDR2 sequences are SGHNT and YYREEE (reference sequence). CDR3 DNA sequence: TGTGCCAGCAGGTTCCGGGACAGAGCCTACAATGAGCAGTTCTTC. Amino acid sequence: CASRFRDRAYNEQFF.

This chain uses TRBV28 with TRBJ2-1; no firm D call. The V and J ends lost 6 bases and 0 bases respectively, with 18 bases between them. The CDR3 is 17 amino acids. Germline CDR1 and CDR2: MDHEN and SYDVKM. The CDR3 DNA follows: TGTGCCAGCAGCTCCCTTCTTCGCGGAAACTCCTACAATGAGCAGTTCTTC. This sequence encodes CASSSLLRGNSYNEQFF.

The J gene is TRBJ2-3, the V gene TRBV10-1; 7 bases agree with TRBD1. With V trimmed by 0 bases and J by 2 bases, 5 bases remained unmatched. The CDR3 is 16 amino acids. Germline CDR1 reads WNHNN; CDR2 reads SYGVQD (reference sequence). CDR3 region: CASSESTGQLTDTQYF. The DNA for the CDR3 is TGCGCCAGCAGTGAGTCGACGGGACAGCTCACAGATACGCAGTATTTT.

The V gene is TRBV5-1, the J gene TRBJ2-1; D perhaps matches TRBD2 (5 bases). V was shortened by 1 base and J by 0 bases, with 8 bases between the two germline ends. This CDR3 is 15 amino acids long. Germline lookup yields CDR1 SGHRS and CDR2 YFSETQ. For the CDR3, the DNA is TGCGCCAGCAGCTTGACCGGGGACTCCTACAATGAGCAGTTCTTC. Its translation: CASSLTGDSYNEQFF.

This clone was recorded only once. The chain carries TRBV25-1 and TRBJ2-1; 11 positions match TRBD1. Germline V gene lookup returns CDR1 MGHDK and CDR2 SYGVNS. There are 17 residues in the CDR3. J lost 9 bases, V lost 4 bases, and 14 bases had no gene match. The CDR3 nucleotides are TGTGCCAGCAGTGCCAGGACTGGACAGGGGGCTGACATTGAGCAGTTCTTC. It codes for CASSARTGQGADIEQFF.

The chain employs TRBV4-3 and TRBJ2-3; TRBD2 agrees at 7 bases. The germline gives CDR1 LGHNA, CDR2 YSLEER. V was pared by 0 bases and J by 2 bases, with 5 bases of the junction left unmatched. This CDR3 spans 16 amino acids. As DNA, the CDR3 is TGCGCCAGCAGCCAAGAGCAGCGGGATACCACAGATACGCAGTATTTT. Amino acid sequence: CASSQEQRDTTDTQYF.

This clone has more than one count but fewer than ten. The V call is TRBV28, the J call TRBJ2-7; tentatively, D is TRBD2 (6 bases). This CDR3 comprises 14 residues. The V end was cut by 4 bases, the J end by 4 bases, with 14 bases between. Looked up from germline, CDR1 is MDHEN and CDR2 is SYDVKM. CDR3 in amino acids: CASSSPRGRYEQYF. CDR3 nucleotide sequence: TGTGCCAGCAGTTCCCCGCGGGGTCGGTACGAGCAGTACTTC. The whole variable domain, filled in from reference TRBV28 and TRBJ2-7, reads DVKVTQSSRYLVKRTGEKVFLECVQDMDHENMFWYRQDPGLGLRLIYFSYDVKMKEKGDIPEGYSVSREKKERFSLILESASTNQTSMYLCASSSPRGRYEQYFGPGTRLTVT.

This chain uses TRBV6-1 with TRBJ2-7, with 9 bases identical to TRBD1. This CDR3 is 14 amino acids long. J lost 6 bases, V lost 3 bases, and 6 bases had no gene match. Germline assignment: CDR1 MNHNS and CDR2 SASEGT. CDR3 in amino acids: CASSEKDRGAEQYF. DNA for the CDR3: TGTGCCAGCAGTGAGAAGGACAGGGGTGCCGAGCAGTACTTC.

As for this clone: The sample carries other DNA sequences with the same CDR3. The chain has TRBV11-2 and TRBJ1-1; weak D call: TRBD1 (6 bases). CDR1 and CDR2 from the germline V gene are SGHAT and FQNNGV. The V and J ends lost 2 bases and 0 bases respectively, with 7 bases between them. The CDR3 has 14 amino acids. The CDR3 sequence: CASSLNRVNTEAFF. CDR3 in DNA: TGTGCCAGCAGCTTAAACAGGGTGAACACTGAAGCTTTCTTT.

This clone appeared a single time. The gene calls are TRBV5-8 and TRBJ2-5, with D tentatively TRBD1 (5 bases). CDR1 and CDR2 (germline): SGHTS, YDEGEE. Between the trimmed V and J ends, which lost 4 bases and 2 bases, there was a span of 6 bases. The CDR3 runs to 12 residues. The CDR3 DNA sequence: TGTGCCAGCAGCCGACAGCAAGAGACCCAGTACTTC. It yields the protein CASSRQQETQYF.

This sequence joins TRBV2 and TRBJ1-2; a weak D match, TRBD1 (5 bases). The germline V gene has CDR1 SNHLY and CDR2 FYNNEI. The ends were cut back, 6 bases at V and 8 bases at J, with 19 bases in the middle. There are 14 residues in the CDR3. The CDR3 DNA follows: TGTGCCAGCAGCCCCGAGGCAGGGCAGCGAGGCTACACCTTC. This encodes CASSPEAGQRGYTF.

The J gene is TRBJ1-2, the V gene TRBV11-1; a weak D match, TRBD1 (5 bases). V was clipped by 5 bases and J by 1 base, with 14 bases between them. The germline V gene has CDR1 SGHAT and CDR2 FQDESV (reference sequence). The CDR3 consists of 15 residues. The CDR3 region is CASSDGQASNYGYTF. CDR3 nucleotide sequence: TGTGCCAGCAGCGATGGACAAGCAAGTAACTATGGCTACACCTTC.

The rearrangement joins TRBV5-5 to TRBJ2-1, with 11 bases identical to TRBD2. CDR1 is SGHKS, CDR2 YYEKEE, per germline (reference sequence). CDR3 size: 15 residues. V gave up 4 bases and J gave up 4 bases; unmatched junction bases: 4. The CDR3 DNA sequence: TGTGCCAGCAGCCCGACTAGCGGGGCGTACAATGAGCAGTTCTTC. It specifies CASSPTSGAYNEQFF.

The CDR3 nucleotides read TGTGCCAGCAGTTTACTAGAGACCCAGTACTTC. This encodes CASSLLETQYF. V usage is TRBV2 and J usage is TRBJ2-5; D unclear. V lost 5 bases and J 4 bases, leaving 5 bases between the germline ends. Per germline, CDR1 SNHLY and CDR2 FYNNEI. The CDR3 covers 11 residues. The full variable domain, its missing parts supplied by reference TRBV2 and TRBJ2-5, is EPEVTQTPSHQVTQMGQEVILRCVPISNHLYFYWYRQILGQKVEFLVSFYNNEISEKSEIFDDQFSVERPDGSNFTLKIRSTKLEDSAMYFCASSLLETQYFGPGTRLLVL.

This chain connects TRBV7-9 to TRBJ2-7; 7 bases align to TRBD1. This CDR3 contains 14 residues. The V gene end was trimmed by 7 bases and the J gene end by 0 bases; junction bases not matched to a gene: 6. Germline CDR1 is SEHNR and CDR2 is FQNEAQ (reference sequence). The CDR3 sequence is CASTLDRPSYEQYF. The CDR3, as DNA: TGTGCCAGCACCTTGGACAGGCCCTCCTACGAGCAGTACTTC. The whole variable domain, filled in from reference TRBV7-9 and TRBJ2-7, reads DTGVSQNPRHKITKRGQNVTFRCDPISEHNRLYWYRQTLGQGPEFLTYFQNEAQLEKSRLLSDRFSAERPKGSFSTLEIQRTEQGDSAMYLCASTLDRPSYEQYFGPGTRLTVT.

The V call is TRBV7-6, the J call TRBJ1-1, with D uncertain. This CDR3 spans 13 amino acids. Trimming pared 2 bases from V and 1 base from J, leaving 5 bases between. CDR1 and CDR2 (germline): SGHVS, FNYEAQ. CDR3 region: CASSLSWNTEAFF. The CDR3 DNA sequence: TGTGCCAGCAGCTTATCTTGGAACACTGAAGCTTTCTTT.

The chain uses TRBV4-2 and TRBJ2-5, with D maybe TRBD2 (7 bases). This CDR3 contains 16 residues. Trimming took off 1 base at V and 5 bases at J, with 17 bases between the two ends. CDR1 and CDR2 (germline): LGHNA, YNFKEQ. The CDR3 bases are TGTGCCAGCAGCCAAGGGAGCGGGGAAAGGGGGGAGACCCAGTACTTC. The encoded protein is CASSQGSGERGETQYF.

Relative to its sample, this clone is medium-sized (0.01 to 0.1%). V gene TRBV10-3 combines with J gene TRBJ2-1; no firm D call. The V gene's germline CDR1 is ENHRY and CDR2 SYGVKD. The CDR3 totals 11 residues. V shed 6 bases and J shed 7 bases, with 7 bases lying between them. CDR3 nucleotides: TGTGCCATCAGCCTAGGTAATGAGCAGTTCTTC. Encoded protein: CAISLGNEQFF.

The chain uses TRBV5-4 and TRBJ2-4; TRBD1 aligns across 12 bases. This CDR3 contains 17 residues. The germline V gene encodes CDR1 SGHNT and CDR2 YYREEE (reference sequence). Losses at the gene ends were 0 bases for V and 5 bases for J; bases not matched to a gene: 6. The CDR3 DNA reads as TGTGCCAGCAGCTTGGCCTGGGGACAGGGGGCCGAAAACATTCAGTACTTC. Translated, it gives CASSLAWGQGAENIQYF.

The V gene is TRBV7-6, the J gene TRBJ1-4, with 10 bases lining up with TRBD1. J lost 3 bases, V lost 4 bases, and 8 bases had no gene match. The CDR3 is made up of 17 amino acids. CDR1 is SGHVS and CDR2 is FNYEAQ in the germline V gene. In DNA form, the CDR3 reads TGTGCCAGCAGCTCTTCGACAGGGGGCGCTTCTAATGAAAAACTGTTTTTT. As protein: CASSSSTGGASNEKLFF.

The chain has TRBV5-6 and TRBJ1-3; perhaps TRBD1 as D (6 bases). Per the germline V gene, CDR1 is SGHDT and CDR2 is YYEEEE. V was cut by 3 bases and J by 0 bases, with 16 bases left in between. CDR3 length: 17 amino acids. CDR3: CASSSRTVWSSGNTIYF. The CDR3 DNA sequence: TGTGCCAGCAGCTCCCGGACAGTCTGGAGCTCTGGAAACACCATATATTTT.

The chain combines TRBV5-4 with TRBJ2-1; TRBD1 might be the D (6 bases). The CDR3 spans 17 residues. V lost 4 bases and J lost 0, with 17 bases in between. Per germline, CDR1 SGHNT and CDR2 YYREEE (reference sequence). CDR3 in DNA: TGTGCCAGCAGCCGTCGGACAGCCCAAAGCTCCTACAATGAGCAGTTCTTC. Its protein product is CASSRRTAQSSYNEQFF.

This clone showed up just a few times. This chain connects TRBV28 to TRBJ1-1, with 7 bases identical to TRBD1. Germline V gene sequence: CDR1 MDHEN, CDR2 SYDVKM. V trimming: 7 bases; J trimming: 1 base; junction bases outside the gene matches: 15. This CDR3 is 17 amino acids long. This CDR3 reads CASTSEQGSSGNTEAFF. CDR3 nucleotide sequence: TGTGCCAGCACTTCAGAACAGGGGTCCTCGGGGAACACTGAAGCTTTCTTT.

This chain's CDR3 is CASRGQYSYEQYF. The CDR3 DNA reads TGTGCCAGCAGAGGACAGTACTCCTACGAGCAGTACTTC. The rearrangement links TRBV2 to TRBJ2-7; possible D gene TRBD1, 6 bases. The CDR3 contains 13 residues. Trimming removed 6 bases at V and 0 bases at J, with 9 bases between. From germline, CDR1 is SNHLY and CDR2 FYNNEI.

The V and J genes are TRBV18 and TRBJ1-1; D is ambiguous. The CDR3 runs to 12 residues. CDR1 is KGHSH and CDR2 is LQKENI in the germline V gene. With 6 bases removed from V and 4 bases from J, the gap between germline ends came to 9 bases. In DNA, the CDR3 is TGTGCCAGCTCCCATGACACCACTGAAGCTTTCTTT. Protein product: CASSHDTTEAFF. Filled out from reference TRBV18 and TRBJ1-1, the complete variable domain reads NAGVMQNPRHLVRRRGQEARLRCSPMKGHSHVYWYRQLPEEGLKFMVYLQKENIIDESGMPKERFSAEFPKEGPSILRIQQVVRGDSAAYFCASSHDTTEAFFGQGTRLTVV.